Presented here are 29 T cell receptor beta chains from one specimen sequenced in a study of blood T cell repertoires in COVID-19. Generated by immunoSEQ multiplex PCR, the TCRdb table keeps only in-frame clones and is missing some. Altogether approximately 460,000 clones are present, 80% to 90% being singletons, with the ten largest covering about 0.91%. The sample comprised peripheral blood. The receptors were gathered from a man aged 18 to 35 with COVID-19, enrolled during active disease.

V is TRBV5-5 and J is TRBJ2-7; TRBD1 is a possible D gene (5 bases). The CDR3 sequence is 15 residues long. CDR1 is SGHKS, CDR2 YYEKEE, per germline (reference sequence). V lost 3 bases and J 1 base, leaving 14 bases between the germline ends. The CDR3: CASSSYDSLSYEQYF. CDR3 bases: TGTGCCAGCAGCTCGTACGACAGCCTGTCCTACGAGCAGTACTTC. Complete variable domain (other parts from reference TRBV5-5 and TRBJ2-7): DAGVTQSPTHLIKTRGQQVTLRCSPISGHKSVSWYQQVLGQGPQFIFQYYEKEERGRGNFPDRFSARQFPNYSSELNVNALLLGDSALYLCASSSYDSLSYEQYFGPGTRLTVT.

The genes are TRBV28 and TRBJ2-1; the match to TRBD2 covers 7 bases. The CDR3 runs to 13 residues. V was pared by 0 bases and J by 7 bases, with 0 bases of the junction left unmatched. Looked up from germline, CDR1 is MDHEN and CDR2 is SYDVKM. This CDR3 reads CASSLWGGNEQFF. The DNA for the CDR3 is TGTGCCAGCAGTTTATGGGGGGGGAATGAGCAGTTCTTC.

This chain joins TRBV9 and TRBJ2-2; 8 positions match TRBD2. With V trimmed by 2 bases and J by 3 bases, 9 bases remained unmatched. CDR1 is SGDLS and CDR2 is YYNGEE in the germline V gene. This CDR3 contains 17 residues. CDR3 loop: CASSVASSGLYTGELFF. The CDR3 nucleotides are TGTGCCAGCAGCGTGGCCTCTAGCGGGCTTTACACCGGGGAGCTGTTTTTT.

This rearrangement joins TRBV15 to TRBJ1-2, with a possible D match to TRBD1 (6 bases). The germline CDR1 and CDR2 sequences are LNHNV and YYDKDF (reference sequence). Deletions cut 3 bases from V and 7 bases from J, with 15 bases between. The CDR3 spans 14 residues. CDR3 in amino acids: CATSRRGGWTGYTF. In DNA form, the CDR3 reads TGTGCCACCAGCAGGCGAGGGGGATGGACTGGCTACACCTTC.

This chain links TRBV10-2 with TRBJ2-7; no clear D. V was cut by 11 bases and J by 6 bases, with 14 bases left in between. Germline assignment: CDR1 WSHSY and CDR2 SAAADI. The CDR3 extends over 11 amino acids. The CDR3 region is CASSDGGEQYF. The DNA for the CDR3 is TGCGCCTCAAGTGACGGCGGCGAGCAGTACTTC.

This clone has a handful of counts. V is TRBV19 and J is TRBJ2-1, with 9 bases lining up with TRBD1. After removal of 3 bases from V and 8 bases from J, the junction contained 8 bases not matched to a gene. Germline V lookup: CDR1 LNHDA, CDR2 SQIVND (reference sequence). This CDR3 spans 15 amino acids. The CDR3 DNA reads TGTGCCAGTAGTATCCCACAGGGGGCGAATGATGAGCAGTTCTTC. Amino acids: CASSIPQGANDEQFF.

The chain couples TRBV27 to TRBJ1-3; maybe TRBD1 (6 bases). This CDR3 has 16 residues. The germline CDR1 and CDR2 sequences are MNHEY and SMNVEV (reference sequence). The germline V and J ends were trimmed by 3 bases and 0 bases, with 12 bases remaining between them. The CDR3 DNA follows: TGTGCCAGCAGTTTTGGGGGCCCCTACTCTGGAAACACCATATATTTT. Translating gives CASSFGGPYSGNTIYF.

The rearrangement links TRBV4-2 to TRBJ2-1, with D perhaps matching TRBD1 (6 bases). Germline CDR1 reads LGHNA; CDR2 reads YNFKEQ. Trimming took off 1 base at V and 7 bases at J, with 17 bases between the two ends. There are 16 residues in the CDR3. The DNA of the CDR3 is TGTGCCAGCAGCCAAGGGGTGGGGGCATCGGGTAATGAGCAGTTCTTC. The encoded protein is CASSQGVGASGNEQFF.

The rearrangement joins TRBV11-2 to TRBJ1-4; TRBD1 matches 8 bases. The V and J ends lost 4 bases and 7 bases, in that order; junction bases with no gene match: 8. Germline V gene sequence: CDR1 SGHAT, CDR2 FQNNGV. There are 15 residues in the CDR3. The CDR3 bases are TGTGCCAGCAGCTCAGGACAGGGCAGACGTGAAAAACTGTTTTTT. It translates to CASSSGQGRREKLFF.

The V gene is TRBV6-5, the J gene TRBJ1-1; the D gene is possibly TRBD1 (5 bases). CDR1 MNHEY and CDR2 SVGAGI come from the germline V gene. The V end was cut by 6 bases, the J end by 1 base, with 9 bases between. The length of the CDR3 is 13 residues. This CDR3 reads CASSLGENTEAFF. The DNA for the CDR3 is TGTGCCAGCAGCCTAGGGGAGAACACTGAAGCTTTCTTT.

The V gene is TRBV25-1, the J gene TRBJ2-1; D possibly corresponds to TRBD2 (5 bases). Germline V CDR1 and CDR2: MGHDK, SYGVNS. Trimming took 1 base from V and 7 from J, leaving 17 bases between them. The CDR3 is made up of 16 amino acids. The DNA of the CDR3 is TGTGCCAGCAGTGAATCCCACCTTCGAGGGAGTAATGAGCAGTTCTTC. The encoded protein is CASSESHLRGSNEQFF.

The J gene is TRBJ2-7, the V gene TRBV7-3; 9 nucleotides agree with TRBD1. With V trimmed by 5 bases and J by 4 bases, 9 bases remained unmatched. The CDR3 runs to 15 residues. Germline-derived CDR1 and CDR2 are SGHTA and FQGTGA. This CDR3 reads CASSTPGQGIYEQYF. In DNA, the CDR3 is TGTGCCAGCAGCACCCCGGGACAGGGAATTTACGAGCAGTACTTC.

The J gene is TRBJ2-3, the V gene TRBV3-1 (or the pseudogene TRBV3-2); maybe TRBD2 (6 bases). The CDR3 spans 16 residues. The germline V gene encodes CDR1 LGHDT and CDR2 YNNKEL (reference sequence). V was shortened by 2 bases and J by 1 base, with 13 bases between the two germline ends. The CDR3: CASSQSRGSRTDTQYF. The CDR3 nucleotides are TGTGCCAGCAGCCAAAGTCGGGGGTCCCGCACAGATACGCAGTATTTT.

The J gene is TRBJ2-2, the V gene TRBV24-1; D gene ambiguous. V shed 5 bases and J shed 5 bases, with 14 bases lying between them. The CDR3 covers 15 residues. CDR1 and CDR2 from the germline V gene are KGHDR and SFDVKD. The CDR3 DNA reads as TGTGCCACCAGTGTTGTGAAAACAAAGACCGGGGAGCTGTTTTTT. It codes for CATSVVKTKTGELFF.

This chain links TRBV6-5 with TRBJ2-7; the D is unclear. This CDR3 has 14 amino acids. With 6 bases removed from V and 5 bases from J, the gap between germline ends came to 17 bases. From germline, CDR1 is MNHEY and CDR2 SVGAGI. This CDR3 reads CASRPLGRIHEQYF. The CDR3 bases are TGTGCCAGCAGGCCCCTTGGGCGCATCCACGAGCAGTACTTC.

The genes are TRBV15 and TRBJ1-5; 8 nucleotides align to TRBD1. The V gene end was trimmed by 5 bases and the J gene end by 0 bases; junction bases not matched to a gene: 3. The germline V gene encodes CDR1 LNHNV and CDR2 YYDKDF (reference sequence). The CDR3 spans 15 residues. The CDR3, as DNA: TGTGCCACCAGCCGAGGACAGGGTAGCAATCAGCCCCAGCATTTT. This translates into CATSRGQGSNQPQHF.

The rearrangement joins TRBV2 to TRBJ2-7, with 10 bases fitting TRBD1. This CDR3 comprises 14 residues. Germline CDR1 reads SNHLY; CDR2 reads FYNNEI. After removal of 7 bases from V and 2 bases from J, the junction contained 5 bases not matched to a gene. CDR3 protein: CASNFGQGAYEQYF. DNA of the CDR3: TGTGCCAGCAACTTTGGACAGGGGGCCTACGAGCAGTACTTC.

The chain is built from TRBV11-2 and TRBJ2-3, with no clear D. V lost 5 bases and J 4 bases, leaving 4 bases between the germline ends. Germline-derived CDR1 and CDR2 are SGHAT and FQNNGV. The CDR3 totals 11 residues. The chain's CDR3 is CASSLSDTQYF. CDR3 nucleotides: TGTGCCAGCAGCCTTTCAGATACGCAGTATTTT.

The chain employs TRBV6-5 and TRBJ2-3; 13 positions match TRBD2. Trimming removed 6 bases from V and 6 bases from J; junction bases left unmatched: 6. Germline lookup yields CDR1 MNHEY and CDR2 SVGAGI. This CDR3 is 15 amino acids long. CDR3 region: CASRAGLAGADTQYF. The DNA of the CDR3 is TGTGCCAGCAGAGCCGGACTAGCGGGGGCCGATACGCAGTATTTT.

This clone was observed at least ten times. This rearrangement joins TRBV30 to TRBJ1-6; weak D call: TRBD1 (5 bases). Germline CDR1 GTSNPN, CDR2 SVGIG (reference sequence). Trimming shortened V by 0 bases and J by 10 bases, and 13 bases separated the two germline ends. The CDR3 extends over 14 amino acids. CDR3 nucleotide sequence: TGTGCCTGGAGTGTACACCAGGGATCGTCACCCCTCCACTTT. This sequence encodes CAWSVHQGSSPLHF.

This chain joins TRBV30 and TRBJ1-1, with D perhaps matching TRBD1 (6 bases). V was shortened by 2 bases and J by 3 bases, with 10 bases between the two germline ends. The CDR3 spans 13 residues. The V gene's germline CDR1 is GTSNPN and CDR2 SVGIG (reference sequence). CDR3 DNA sequence: TGTGCCTGGAGTAGGGGGGGTGACACTGAAGCTTTCTTT. Translated, it gives CAWSRGGDTEAFF.

This chain connects TRBV24-1 to TRBJ2-2; 8 nucleotides match TRBD2. CDR3 length: 18 residues. Germline CDR1 reads KGHDR; CDR2 reads SFDVKD. Germline trimming cut 9 bases from V and 3 bases from J; bases unmatched to any gene: 17. CDR3 sequence reads: CATGGRDRGGSDTGELFF. The CDR3 DNA reads TGTGCCACCGGTGGAAGGGACCGGGGGGGATCCGACACCGGGGAGCTGTTTTTT.

The V gene is TRBV3-1 (or the pseudogene TRBV3-2), the J gene TRBJ2-7, with 8 positions matching TRBD2. The CDR3 spans 14 residues. Per the germline V gene, CDR1 is LGHDT and CDR2 is YNNKEL (reference sequence). Trimming cost V 4 bases and J 2 bases; bases outside gene matches: 4. The DNA for the CDR3 is TGTGCCAGCAGCCGCAGCGGGAGAACCTACGAGCAGTACTTC. Translating it yields CASSRSGRTYEQYF.

The V and J genes are TRBV6-6 and TRBJ1-1; D remains ambiguous. This CDR3 is 13 amino acids long. Germline assignment: CDR1 MNHNY and CDR2 SVGAGI (reference sequence). With 2 bases removed from V and 8 bases from J, the gap between germline ends came to 12 bases. The CDR3 protein is CASSYPDGREAFF. CDR3 sequence (DNA): TGTGCCAGCAGTTACCCCGATGGCAGAGAAGCTTTCTTT.

The chain has TRBV19 and TRBJ1-5; 12 positions match TRBD1. Germline lookup yields CDR1 LNHDA and CDR2 SQIVND (reference sequence). J lost 2 bases, V lost 1 base, and 12 bases had no gene match. This CDR3 is built from 20 residues. The DNA for the CDR3 is TGTGCCAGTAGTATAGGCCCGGGACAGGGGGCGGCCTACGGCAATCAGCCCCAGCATTTT. This codes for CASSIGPGQGAAYGNQPQHF.

This chain joins TRBV25-1 and TRBJ2-3; TRBD1 aligns across 7 bases. The CDR3 runs to 14 residues. The ends lost 2 bases at V and 6 bases at J; junction bases unmatched: 5. The germline CDR1 and CDR2 sequences are MGHDK and SYGVNS. CDR3 coding DNA: TGTGCCAGCAGTGAAGGGACAGCGCTTGATACGCAGTATTTT. This codes for CASSEGTALDTQYF. Variable domain in full (rest from reference TRBV25-1 and TRBJ2-3): EADIYQTPRYLVIGTGKKITLECSQTMGHDKMYWYQQDPGMELHLIHYSYGVNSTEKGDLSSESTVSRIRTEHFPLTLESARPSHTSQYLCASSEGTALDTQYFGPGTRLTVL.

The rearrangement joins TRBV11-2 to TRBJ2-6; D is uncertain. Trimming cost V 4 bases and J 0 bases, with 7 bases left between them. Germline V gene sequence: CDR1 SGHAT, CDR2 FQNNGV. The CDR3 spans 15 residues. In nucleotides, the CDR3 is TGTGCCAGCAGCTCGCGACACTCTGGGGCCAACGTCCTGACTTTC. Encoded protein: CASSSRHSGANVLTF.

This chain joins TRBV5-4 and TRBJ2-5, with D unresolved. Germline CDR1 and CDR2: SGHNT and YYREEE (reference sequence). Trimming shortened V by 4 bases and J by 5 bases, and 9 bases separated the two germline ends. The CDR3 sequence is 12 residues long. The DNA of the CDR3 is TGTGCCAGCAGCCAGGTGACGGAGACCCAGTACTTC. It encodes CASSQVTETQYF.

The chain is built from TRBV7-9 and TRBJ2-1, with unresolved D. The CDR3 is 12 residues long. Germline CDR1 SEHNR, CDR2 FQNEAQ (reference sequence). Trimming cost V 2 bases and J 15 bases, with 14 bases left between them. The CDR3 here is CASSLNSGVPFF. CDR3 coding DNA: TGTGCCAGCAGCTTAAACTCCGGTGTTCCGTTCTTC.